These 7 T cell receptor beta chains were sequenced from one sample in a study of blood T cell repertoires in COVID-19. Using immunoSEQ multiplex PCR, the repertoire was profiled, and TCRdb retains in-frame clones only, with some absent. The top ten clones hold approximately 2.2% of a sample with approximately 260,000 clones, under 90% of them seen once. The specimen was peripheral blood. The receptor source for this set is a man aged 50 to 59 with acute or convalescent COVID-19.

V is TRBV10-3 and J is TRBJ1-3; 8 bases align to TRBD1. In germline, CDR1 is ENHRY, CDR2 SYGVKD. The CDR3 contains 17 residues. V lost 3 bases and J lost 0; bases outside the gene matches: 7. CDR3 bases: TGTGCCATCAGTGACCTAACAGGGGGTCTCTCTGGAAACACCATATATTTT. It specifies CAISDLTGGLSGNTIYF.

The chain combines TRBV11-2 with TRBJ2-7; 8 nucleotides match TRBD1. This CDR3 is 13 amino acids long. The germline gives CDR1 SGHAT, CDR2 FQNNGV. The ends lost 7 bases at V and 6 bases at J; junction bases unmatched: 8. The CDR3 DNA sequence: TGTGCCAGCACCCCTGGACAGGGCTTCGAGCAGTACTTC. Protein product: CASTPGQGFEQYF.

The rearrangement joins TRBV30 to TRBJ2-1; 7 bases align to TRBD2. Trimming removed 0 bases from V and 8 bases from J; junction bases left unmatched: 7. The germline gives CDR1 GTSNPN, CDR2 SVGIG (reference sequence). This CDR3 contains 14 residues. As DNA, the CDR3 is TGTGCCTGGAGTGTCACAGGACTAGTTGATGAGCAGTTCTTC. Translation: CAWSVTGLVDEQFF.

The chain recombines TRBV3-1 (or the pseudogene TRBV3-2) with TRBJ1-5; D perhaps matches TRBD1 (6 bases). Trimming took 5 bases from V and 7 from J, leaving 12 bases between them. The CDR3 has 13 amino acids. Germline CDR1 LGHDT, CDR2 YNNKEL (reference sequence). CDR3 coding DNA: TGTGCCAGCAGCTACAATGGGGGCCAGCCCCAGCATTTT. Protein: CASSYNGGQPQHF.

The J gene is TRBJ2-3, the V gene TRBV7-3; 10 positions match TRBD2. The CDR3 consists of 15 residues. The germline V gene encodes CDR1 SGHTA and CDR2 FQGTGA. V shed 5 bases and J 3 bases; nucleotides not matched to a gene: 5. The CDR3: CASSPRAGGTDTQYF. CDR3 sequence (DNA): TGTGCCAGCAGCCCAAGAGCGGGGGGGACAGATACGCAGTATTTT.

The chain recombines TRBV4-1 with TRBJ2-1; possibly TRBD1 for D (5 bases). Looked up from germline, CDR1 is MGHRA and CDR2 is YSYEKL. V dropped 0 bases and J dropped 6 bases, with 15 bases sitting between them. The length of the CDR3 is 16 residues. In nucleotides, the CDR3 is TGCGCCAGCAGCCAAGAGGTCAGGGTCGGCCCCAATGAGCAGTTCTTC. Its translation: CASSQEVRVGPNEQFF.

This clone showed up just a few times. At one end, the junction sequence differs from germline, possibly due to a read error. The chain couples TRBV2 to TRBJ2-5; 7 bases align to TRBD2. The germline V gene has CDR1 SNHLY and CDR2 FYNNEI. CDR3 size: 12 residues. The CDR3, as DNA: TGTGCCAGCAGTGCAGGGAGGGAGAGCCAGTACTTC. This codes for CASSAGRESQYF.